This entry is about one T cell receptor beta chain. The read is 3 residues too short to cover the CDR3 end, so that end is filled in from the germline J gene. Assay used: immunoSEQ multiplex PCR; TCRdb lists only in-frame clones, some missing. This table lists about 48,000 clones. This sample stems from a study of Tregs in tolerant kidney transplant recipients. In germline, CDR1 is LNHDA, CDR2 SQIVND (reference sequence). The ends were cut back, 5 bases at V and 4 bases at J, with 12 bases in the middle. The CDR3 loop spans 14 amino acids. The sequence came from a human donor who received a combined kidney and bone marrow transplant. Sequencing used CD4+ T cells from blood, obtained before the transplant. This chain joins TRBV19 and TRBJ2-1; maybe TRBD1 (6 bases). CDR3 bases read: TGTGCCAGTAGTTACTGGGACACTTACAATGAG. Translation gives CASSYWDTYNE. The entire CDR3 is CASSYWDTYNEQFF.